This TCR beta chain is from a study of cytomegalovirus exposure and HLA in healthy donors. Regarding the study as a whole: Among immune exposure information, only CMV serostatus was available.

Remarks on this clone: Its antigen remains unknown.

PCR used 60 Vbeta primers and 13 Jbeta primers. Clones were sequenced by immunoSEQ multiplex PCR, and TCRdb holds only the in-frame ones, with some missing. The data show under 140,000 clones, approximately 79% seen once. The sequencing input was PBMCs. This TCR derives from a man under 40 in good health and CMV-seropositive.

The CDR3 DNA reads as TGTGCCAGCAGCTTAGTCGGCAGGGGGAGTCGCAATGAGCAGTTCTTC. This encodes CASSLVGRGSRNEQFF. The V gene is TRBV11-2, the J gene TRBJ2-1; 7 nucleotides align to TRBD1. Germline V gene data show CDR1 as SGHAT and CDR2 as FQNNGV. CDR3 length: 16 amino acids. The junction had 9 bases not matched to a gene; V was cut back by 1 base and J by 6 bases.